Shown below are 6 T cell receptor beta chains from a single sample sequenced in a study of identical twins. TCRdb recomputed calls from the 5' RACE reads with MiXCR, one row per CDR3 protein. Of about 260,000 distinct CDR3 sequences detected, 5.5% to 7% appear once; the ten largest clones hold under 4%. The sample also formed part of further work on yellow fever vaccine responses in identical twins.

Sequencing input: memory (CD45RO+) T cells sorted from blood. These receptors were obtained from a young woman in good health.

In its sample, this clonotype was seen a few times. The J gene is TRBJ2-2, the V gene TRBV5-6; D is unresolved. Looked up from germline, CDR1 is SGHDT and CDR2 is YYEEEE. The V end lost 4 bases, the J end lost 5 bases, and 15 bases lay between the germline ends. This CDR3 is 15 amino acids long. Here the CDR3 reads CASSPLWGWTGELFF. As DNA, the CDR3 is TGTGCCAGCAGCCCCTTATGGGGTTGGACCGGGGAGCTGTTTTTT.

This clonotype was counted at least ten times. This chain uses TRBV10-1 with TRBJ2-2; D gene ambiguous. CDR1 and CDR2 (germline): WNHNN, SYGVQD (reference sequence). The CDR3 runs 13 residues. V lost 4 bases and J lost 8, with 11 bases in between. The CDR3 DNA follows: TGCGCCAGCAGTGTTTCCATTGCGGGGGAGCTGTTTTTT. Amino acids: CASSVSIAGELFF.

At least ten counts were recorded for this clonotype. V is TRBV20-1 and J is TRBJ1-3; D perhaps matches TRBD1 (6 bases). Trimming shortened V by 3 bases and J by 4 bases, and 13 bases separated the two germline ends. This CDR3 is 14 amino acids long. Looked up from germline, CDR1 is DFQATT and CDR2 is SNEGSKA (reference sequence). The CDR3 nucleotides are TGCAGTGCTAGCGGGGGGCCGTCCGGAAACACCATATATTTT. This gives the protein CSASGGPSGNTIYF.

This chain links TRBV20-1 with TRBJ1-1; D is ambiguous. The CDR3 runs to 13 residues. The germline V gene has CDR1 DFQATT and CDR2 SNEGSKA (reference sequence). V lost 0 bases and J lost 5, with 10 bases in between. The CDR3 DNA sequence: TGCAGTGCTAGAGATAGATCGGTAACTGAAGCTTTCTTT. Encoded protein: CSARDRSVTEAFF.

This clonotype was seen many times. The rearrangement links TRBV12-3 or TRBV12-4 to TRBJ2-7, with D perhaps assigned TRBD1 or TRBD2 (5 bases each). Trimming cost V 5 bases and J 5 bases, with 10 bases left between them. The CDR3 length is 12 residues. CDR3 bases: TGTGCCAGCAGTGTCGGGACCCACGAGCAGTACTTC. Translating it yields CASSVGTHEQYF.

The chain carries TRBV20-1 and TRBJ1-1, with TRBD1 as a possible D gene (5 bases). Germline V gene sequence: CDR1 DFQATT, CDR2 SNEGSKA (reference sequence). The length of the CDR3 is 13 residues. The V gene lost 3 bases and the J gene lost 3 bases, with 11 bases spanning the gap. The chain's CDR3 is CSASGAGDTEAFF. The CDR3 nucleotides are TGCAGTGCTAGTGGGGCCGGGGACACTGAAGCTTTCTTT.